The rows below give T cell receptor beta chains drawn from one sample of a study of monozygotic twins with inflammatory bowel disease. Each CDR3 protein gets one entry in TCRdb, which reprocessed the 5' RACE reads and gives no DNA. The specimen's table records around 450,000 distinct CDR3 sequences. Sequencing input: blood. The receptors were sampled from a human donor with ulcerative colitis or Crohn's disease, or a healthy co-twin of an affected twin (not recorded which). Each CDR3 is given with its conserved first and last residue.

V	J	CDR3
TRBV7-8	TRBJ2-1	CASSFSGTSGRREQFF
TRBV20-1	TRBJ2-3	CSARDVGRVGAIDTQYF
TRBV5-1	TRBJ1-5	CASSDGQGRQPQHF
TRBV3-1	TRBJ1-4	CASSQAQGAREKLFF
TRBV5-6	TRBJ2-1	CASSLELAGGSSYNEQFF
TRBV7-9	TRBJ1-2	CASSSVTRGDGTGYTF
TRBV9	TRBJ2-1	CASSVVAGVEQFF
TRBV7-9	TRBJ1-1	CASSPQFEAFF
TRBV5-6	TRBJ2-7	CASSLRRGLNYYEQYF
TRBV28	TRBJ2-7	CASSFGGQGGEQYF
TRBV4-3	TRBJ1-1	CASSGFRGRWTNTEAFF
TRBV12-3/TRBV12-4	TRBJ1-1	CASSPNREYTEAFF
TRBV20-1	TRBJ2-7	CSLKTAAYEQYF
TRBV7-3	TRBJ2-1	CASSAGLAYEQFF
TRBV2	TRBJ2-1	CASKETSGNNEQFF
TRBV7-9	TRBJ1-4	CASSTSTGGDEKLFF
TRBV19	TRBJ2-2	CASTYTERASGGELFF
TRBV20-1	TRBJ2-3	CSAPAGGWGQSDTQYF
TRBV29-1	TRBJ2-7	CSVEVGGGYEQYF
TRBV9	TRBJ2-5	CASSVGSGGGETQYF
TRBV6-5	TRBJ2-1	CASSYSLSVAAYNEQFF
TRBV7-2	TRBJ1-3	CASSSVNGSVNTIYF
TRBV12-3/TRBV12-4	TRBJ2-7	CASSLPHYEQYF
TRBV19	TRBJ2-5	CASSIVGESGETQYF
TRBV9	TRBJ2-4	CASSPRGNIQYF
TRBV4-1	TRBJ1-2	CASSPPRDRVNPYGYTF
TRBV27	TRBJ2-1	CASSPQTWRGRRNGDEQFF
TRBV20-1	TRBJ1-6	CSATDRNSPLHF
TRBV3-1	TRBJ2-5	CASSQGVLAGVGETQYF
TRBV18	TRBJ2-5	CASSSRTGGAETQYF
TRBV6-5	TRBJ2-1	CASSFLAGGEQFF
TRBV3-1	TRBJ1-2	CASSQVGPGAYGYTF
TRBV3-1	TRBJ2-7	CASSQDAVYEQYF
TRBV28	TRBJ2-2	CASSLKWGRGGGELFF
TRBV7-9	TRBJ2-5	CASSFEGATQYF
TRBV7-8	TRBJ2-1	CASSLFRVAVNEQFF
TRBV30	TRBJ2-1	CAWSLTVSYNEQFF